Listed below are T cell receptor beta chains from one sample, sequenced in a study of Graves' ophthalmopathy and Graves' hyperthyroidism. TCRdb called the multiplex PCR reads again in MiXCR, with one record for every CDR3 protein. Among 900,000 to 1,200,000 distinct CDR3 sequences, less than 45% were seen once, and the ten largest hold around 10%. Sequenced sample: peripheral blood or thyroid tissue (not recorded which). The origin of the receptors is an adult man with Graves' hyperthyroidism. Each CDR3 is given with its conserved first and last residue. D genes are given only for firm matches. Size values are once, few and many counts, or a class for expanded clones, and some rows have none.

>few|TRBJ1-5|15|TRBV4-3|.
CASSQAWTDNQPQHF
TGCGCCAGCAGCCAAGCCTGGACGGACAATCAGCCCCAGCATTTT
>.|TRBJ2-5|19|TRBV25-1|TRBD2
CACSAGRPLAGLKQETQYF
TGTGCCTGCAGTGCTGGACGGCCATTAGCGGGACTTAAGCAAGAGACCCAGTACTTC
>.|TRBJ2-2|17|TRBV4-1|TRBD2
CASSQEGLAGGTGELFF
TGCGCCAGCAGCCAAGAGGGACTAGCGGGAGGAACCGGGGAGCTGTTTTTT
>.|TRBJ1-2|11|TRBV12-3/TRBV12-4|.
CASSWGTADTF
TGTGCCAGCAGTTGGGGGACGGCAGACACCTTC
>many|TRBJ1-2|13|TRBV7-9|.
CASSQGQFYGYTF
TGTGCCAGCAGCCAAGGACAGTTTTATGGCTACACCTTC
>.|TRBJ2-5|14|TRBV29-1|TRBD2
CSVEGRGVGETQYF
TGCAGCGTTGAGGGACGGGGGGTCGGGGAGACCCAGTACTTC
>.|TRBJ1-5|15|TRBV6-5|.
CASSYSKFGNQPQHF
TGTGCCAGCAGTTACTCGAAGTTTGGCAATCAGCCCCAGCATTTT
>few|TRBJ2-2|16|TRBV4-1|TRBD1
CASSQGQGTGAGELFF
TGCGCCAGCAGCCAAGGGCAGGGGACAGGGGCCGGGGAGCTGTTTTTT
>many|TRBJ1-5|17|TRBV20-1|TRBD1
CSATKDTGQGFNQPQHF
TGCAGTGCTACGAAAGACACAGGACAGGGGTTCAATCAGCCCCAGCATTTT
>many|TRBJ1-1|13|TRBV6-5|.
CASRNRDHTEAFF
TGTGCCAGCAGGAACAGGGACCACACTGAAGCTTTCTTT
>many|TRBJ2-7|15|TRBV15|.
CATSPTPDRSYEQYF
TGTGCCACCAGCCCCACTCCCGACAGGTCCTACGAGCAGTACTTC
>many|TRBJ2-7|16|TRBV7-8|TRBD2
CASSSFGAGEFYEQYF
TGTGCCAGCAGCTCGTTCGGGGCGGGGGAGTTCTACGAGCAGTACTTC
>many|TRBJ2-7|14|TRBV5-1|TRBD1
CASSSGQGFGEQYF
TGCGCCAGCAGCTCGGGACAGGGATTTGGGGAGCAGTACTTC
>many|TRBJ1-1|17|TRBV7-9|.
CASSLATGTPMNTEAFF
TGTGCCAGCAGCTTAGCTACCGGGACTCCCATGAACACTGAAGCTTTCTTT
>many|TRBJ1-2|13|TRBV4-1|.
CASSRTTGYGYTF
TGCGCCAGCAGCCGTACTACCGGCTATGGCTACACCTTC
>few|TRBJ1-2|17|TRBV4-3|.
CASSRYLQGRSNYGYTF
TGCGCCAGCAGCCGATACCTTCAGGGGCGTTCTAACTATGGCTACACCTTC
>.|TRBJ1-2|11|TRBV7-2|.
CASSKSYGYTF
TGTGCCAGCAGCAAATCGTATGGCTACACCTTC
>.|TRBJ2-3|14|TRBV20-1|.
CSASKAGITDTQYF
TGCAGTGCTAGTAAGGCGGGAATTACAGATACGCAGTATTTT
>.|TRBJ1-3|15|TRBV6-4|TRBD1
CASRILRTGRNTIYF
TGTGCCAGCAGAATACTCCGGACAGGAAGAAACACCATATATTTT
>.|TRBJ2-5|11|TRBV12-3/TRBV12-4|.
CVSSPKETQYF
TGTGTCAGCAGTCCGAAAGAGACCCAGTACTTC
>many|TRBJ2-6|17|TRBV7-9|.
CASSPKGSSSGANVLTF
TGTGCCAGCAGCCCGAAAGGGAGCAGCTCTGGGGCCAACGTCCTGACTTTC
>.|TRBJ1-2|14|TRBV7-2|TRBD1
CASSIDRGRGGYTF
TGTGCCAGCAGCATTGACAGGGGGCGGGGTGGCTACACCTTC
>few|TRBJ1-6|12|TRBV30|.
CAWSVVGSPLHF
TGTGCCTGGAGTGTAGTAGGCTCACCCCTCCACTTT
>many|TRBJ2-7|13|TRBV7-9|.
CASSLQATYEQYF
TGTGCCAGCAGCTTACAAGCTACCTACGAGCAGTACTTC
>few|TRBJ2-5|14|TRBV19|TRBD2
CALTSGRAEETQYF
TGTGCCCTGACTAGCGGGAGGGCCGAGGAGACCCAGTACTTC
>.|TRBJ1-6|15|TRBV15|TRBD1
CATERDRGLQAPLHF
TGTGCCACCGAGAGGGACAGGGGGCTCCAGGCACCCCTCCACTTT
>.|TRBJ1-6|13|TRBV9|.
CASAADYNSPLHF
TGTGCTAGCGCGGCAGATTATAATTCACCCCTCCACTTT
>many|TRBJ1-1|17|TRBV10-3|.
CAPTRSESTIPNTEAFF
TGTGCCCCCACGAGGTCAGAATCAACAATCCCCAACACTGAAGCTTTCTTT
>many|TRBJ2-5|13|TRBV29-1|.
CSVRGRQQETQYF
TGCAGCGTTAGAGGAAGGCAACAAGAGACCCAGTACTTC
>many|TRBJ2-7|14|TRBV25-1|.
CASSEYGVSYEQYF
TGTGCCAGCAGTGAATATGGGGTCTCCTACGAGCAGTACTTC
>many|TRBJ1-6|14|TRBV14|.
CASSQVSSGSPLHF
TGTGCCAGCAGCCAAGTATCTAGCGGATCACCCCTCCACTTT
>many|TRBJ1-5|14|TRBV4-3|TRBD1
CASSQRQGGQPQHF
TGCGCCAGCAGCCAAAGACAGGGAGGTCAGCCCCAGCATTTT
>few|TRBJ2-3|17|TRBV10-2|TRBD2
CASSEALAGLSTDTQYF
TGCGCCAGCAGTGAGGCCTTAGCGGGACTAAGCACAGATACGCAGTATTTT
>many|TRBJ2-5|17|TRBV7-9|TRBD2
CASSPGTSGSSSETQYF
TGTGCCAGCAGCCCGGGGACTAGCGGGAGCTCATCAGAGACCCAGTACTTC
>many|TRBJ2-2|15|TRBV7-8|.
CASSLVKLSAGELFF
TGTGCCAGCAGCTTGGTTAAGCTGTCAGCCGGGGAGCTGTTTTTT
>many|TRBJ1-4|12|TRBV13|.
CASSPVGEKLFF
TGTGCCAGCAGCCCCGTAGGTGAAAAACTGTTTTTT
>few|TRBJ1-2|15|TRBV7-2|.
CASSLAAGRESGYTF
TGTGCCAGCAGCTTAGCGGCGGGAAGGGAGAGTGGCTACACCTTC
>once|TRBJ1-2|14|TRBV9|TRBD1
CASSAGGGSYGYTF
TGTGCCAGCAGCGCAGGGGGGGGGAGCTATGGCTACACCTTC
>.|TRBJ2-7|14|TRBV13|.
CASSSRDGGYEQYF
TGTGCCAGCAGCTCGCGGGACGGAGGCTACGAGCAGTACTTC
>many|TRBJ2-2|15|TRBV7-2|TRBD2
CASRVGGGNTGELFF
TGTGCCAGCAGGGTCGGGGGGGGGAACACCGGGGAGCTGTTTTTT
>few|TRBJ2-5|14|TRBV7-9|.
CASSSPGRLETQYF
TGTGCCAGCAGTTCTCCGGGAAGGCTTGAGACCCAGTACTTC
>once|TRBJ2-7|14|TRBV10-3|.
CAISLYGDTYEQYF
TGTGCCATCAGCCTATATGGGGACACCTACGAGCAGTACTTC
>many|TRBJ1-6|14|TRBV12-3/TRBV12-4|.
CASSFSQRNSPLHF
TGTGCCAGCAGTTTTTCCCAGCGAAATTCACCCCTCCACTTT
>few|TRBJ1-3|15|TRBV29-1|.
CSVVTFFGSGNTIYF
TGCAGCGTTGTAACATTCTTTGGGTCTGGAAACACCATATATTTT
>many|TRBJ2-7|12|TRBV7-8|.
CASSRGYYEQYF
TGTGCCAGCAGCAGGGGGTACTACGAGCAGTACTTC
>.|TRBJ2-2|15|TRBV7-2|.
CASSPSGDYTGELFF
TGTGCCAGCAGCCCCTCTGGGGATTACACCGGGGAGCTGTTTTTT
>.|TRBJ2-7|13|TRBV7-2|.
CASSLIGSAEQYF
TGTGCCAGCAGTCTAATAGGGTCGGCCGAGCAGTACTTC
>.|TRBJ2-7|15|TRBV10-3|.
CAISESSRRNYEQYF
TGTGCCATCAGTGAGTCGAGCCGCCGGAACTACGAGCAGTACTTC
>few|TRBJ2-7|17|TRBV7-9|TRBD1
CASSLGTGVLSMKEQYF
TGTGCCAGCAGCTTGGGGACAGGGGTCCTTTCGATGAAGGAGCAGTACTTC
>many|TRBJ1-2|12|TRBV5-1|.
CASSSPPDRYTF
TGCGCCAGCAGCTCGCCCCCAGATCGCTACACCTTC
>.|TRBJ1-1|15|TRBV11-2|.
CASSPPGLVDTEAFF
TGTGCCAGCTCACCACCCGGGTTGGTAGACACTGAAGCTTTCTTT
>.|TRBJ2-7|17|TRBV7-8|.
CASSLAVTGGGPYEQYF
TGTGCCAGCAGCTTAGCGGTCACAGGGGGAGGGCCGTACGAGCAGTACTTC
>few|TRBJ1-2|12|TRBV20-1|.
CSARLGYYGYTF
TGCAGTGCTAGACTGGGGTACTATGGCTACACCTTC
>.|TRBJ1-4|17|TRBV9|.
CASSVGGWAGNGEKLFF
TGTGCCAGCAGCGTAGGGGGTTGGGCGGGGAATGGAGAAAAACTGTTTTTT